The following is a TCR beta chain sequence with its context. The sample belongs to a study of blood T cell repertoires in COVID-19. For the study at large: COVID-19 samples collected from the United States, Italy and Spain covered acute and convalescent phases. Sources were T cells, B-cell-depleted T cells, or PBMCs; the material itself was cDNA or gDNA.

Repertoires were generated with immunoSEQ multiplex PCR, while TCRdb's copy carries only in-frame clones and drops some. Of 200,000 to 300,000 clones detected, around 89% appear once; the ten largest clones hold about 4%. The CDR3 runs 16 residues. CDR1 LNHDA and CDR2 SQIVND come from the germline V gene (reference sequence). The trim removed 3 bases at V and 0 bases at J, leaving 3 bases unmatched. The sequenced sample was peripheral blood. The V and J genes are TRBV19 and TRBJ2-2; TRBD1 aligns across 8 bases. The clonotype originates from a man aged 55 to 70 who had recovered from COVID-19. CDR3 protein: CASSILQGANTGELFF. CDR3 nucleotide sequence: TGTGCCAGTAGTATTCTACAGGGGGCGAACACCGGGGAGCTGTTTTTT.